One sample yielded the 13 T cell receptor beta chains listed below, sequenced in a study of beta chain features in type 1 diabetes. Broader study findings: Patients with Type 1 diabetes showed moderately but significantly shorter TCRB CDR3s in all four CD4+ subsets.

These receptors' targets are unknown. As every portion of the isolated RNA was reverse transcribed, the sequencing read expressed TCRB transcripts. Clones were sequenced by immunoSEQ multiplex PCR, and TCRdb holds only the in-frame ones, with some missing. The sample includes a few hundred thousand clones, roughly 9.8% of them seen just once. The source material was central memory CD4+ T cells from blood. These receptors all come from a man aged 25 to 40 with type 1 diabetes.

This clone was seen many times. This rearrangement joins TRBV4-3 to TRBJ1-2; 9 bases agree with TRBD1. The junction had 6 bases not matched to a gene; V was cut back by 2 bases and J by 2 bases. The germline V gene encodes CDR1 LGHNA and CDR2 YSLEER. This CDR3 is 16 amino acids long. CDR3 residues: CASSQSGTGPNYGYTF. The CDR3 bases are TGCGCCAGCAGCCAATCAGGGACAGGGCCGAACTATGGCTACACCTTC.

The chain links TRBV18 to TRBJ2-3; D uncertain. Trimming cost V 0 bases and J 0 bases, with 10 bases left between them. The CDR3 totals 16 residues. CDR1 is KGHSH, CDR2 LQKENI, per germline. The CDR3, as DNA: TGTGCCAGCTCACCACCCCAGAGTGCTAGCACAGATACGCAGTATTTT. It specifies CASSPPQSASTDTQYF.

The V and J genes are TRBV28 and TRBJ1-5; D is possibly TRBD1 (5 bases). Between the trimmed V and J ends, which lost 5 bases and 2 bases, there was a span of 10 bases. Germline values: CDR1 MDHEN, CDR2 SYDVKM. The CDR3 sequence is 14 residues long. DNA for the CDR3: TGTGCCAGCAGTGGGGGAAATCGCAATCAGCCCCAGCATTTT. Translating it yields CASSGGNRNQPQHF.

The rearrangement uses TRBV6-5 and TRBJ2-7; the D is unclear. This CDR3 has 13 residues. Per germline, CDR1 MNHEY and CDR2 SVGAGI. The V gene lost 9 bases and the J gene lost 2 bases, with 14 bases spanning the gap. The CDR3 nucleotides read TGTGCCAGTCTCTCAGGCGTTGCCTACGAGCAGTACTTC. Protein sequence: CASLSGVAYEQYF.

The gene calls are TRBV25-1 and TRBJ2-2; D not resolved. The V and J ends lost 8 bases and 2 bases respectively, with 9 bases between them. The CDR3 covers 13 residues. CDR1 and CDR2 (germline): MGHDK, SYGVNS. CDR3 nucleotides: TGTGCCAGCCGGACCCCCAACACCGGGGAGCTGTTTTTT. Translating it yields CASRTPNTGELFF.

A few counts support this clone. The rearrangement links TRBV7-2 to TRBJ1-3; D not certain. CDR3 length: 16 residues. The V gene lost 0 bases and the J gene lost 0 bases, with 9 bases spanning the gap. Germline V gene lookup returns CDR1 SGHTA and CDR2 FQGNSA. Written as DNA, the CDR3 is TGTGCCAGCAGCTTAGCTAACCCACTCTCTGGAAACACCATATATTTT. Amino acids: CASSLANPLSGNTIYF.

This clone was observed a handful of times. The V call is TRBV7-9, the J call TRBJ2-1, with D perhaps TRBD1 (6 bases). This CDR3 is 16 amino acids long. The V end lost 8 bases, the J end lost 0 bases, and 17 bases lay between the germline ends. Germline V gives CDR1 SEHNR, CDR2 FQNEAQ (reference sequence). CDR3 region: CASGLRTDISYNEQFF. The CDR3 nucleotides read TGTGCCAGCGGATTGCGGACAGACATCTCCTACAATGAGCAGTTCTTC.

The rearrangement links TRBV6-5 to TRBJ2-1, with TRBD1 matching over 7 bases. CDR3 size: 15 residues. Germline V gene lookup returns CDR1 MNHEY and CDR2 SVGAGI. V was clipped by 0 bases and J by 7 bases; unmatched bases: 6. Here the CDR3 reads CASSYSGLQGNEQFF. The CDR3 DNA reads TGTGCCAGCAGTTACTCTGGCCTACAGGGGAATGAGCAGTTCTTC.

The V gene is TRBV2, the J gene TRBJ2-1; D unresolved. The CDR3 has 11 amino acids. Trimming took 4 bases from V and 9 from J, leaving 7 bases between them. CDR1 and CDR2 from the germline V gene are SNHLY and FYNNEI. CDR3 sequence: CASSVSREQFF. CDR3 DNA: TGTGCCAGCAGTGTCTCACGTGAGCAGTTCTTC.

The sample holds a few counts of this clone. The chain uses TRBV6-1 and TRBJ1-3; tentatively, D is TRBD1 (5 bases). Trimming stripped 5 bases from V and 4 bases from J, with 9 bases between. Germline V gene lookup returns CDR1 MNHNS and CDR2 SASEGT. The CDR3 runs to 13 residues. CDR3 nucleotides: TGTGCCAGCAGTCAAGGGGAGGGAAACACCATATATTTT. Protein product: CASSQGEGNTIYF.

There are a few counts of this clone. The genes are TRBV19 and TRBJ2-1; 11 bases are a match to TRBD2. The CDR3 length is 16 residues. Germline CDR1 reads LNHDA; CDR2 reads SQIVND (reference sequence). J lost 7 bases, V lost 5 bases, and 10 bases had no gene match. DNA of the CDR3: TGTGCCAGTAGTCCGGGTAGCGGGAGGGCCGAAAATGAGCAGTTCTTC. Translating gives CASSPGSGRAENEQFF.

At least ten counts were recorded for this clone. The chain carries TRBV10-3 and TRBJ2-1; D ambiguous. The CDR3 loop spans 12 amino acids. The ends were cut back, 0 bases at V and 5 bases at J, with 2 bases in the middle. Per germline, CDR1 ENHRY and CDR2 SYGVKD. The CDR3 nucleotides read TGTGCCATCAGTGAGTCGAACAATGAGCAGTTCTTC. It encodes CAISESNNEQFF.

This clone was picked up a small number of times. The chain uses TRBV7-9 and TRBJ2-5; D might be TRBD1 (5 bases). V lost 6 bases to trimming and J lost 4 bases, with 12 bases between them. CDR1 is SEHNR and CDR2 is FQNEAQ in the germline V gene (reference sequence). CDR3 size: 13 residues. The CDR3 bases are TGTGCCAGCAGACAAGACAGAGGAGAGACCCAGTACTTC. Its translation: CASRQDRGETQYF.